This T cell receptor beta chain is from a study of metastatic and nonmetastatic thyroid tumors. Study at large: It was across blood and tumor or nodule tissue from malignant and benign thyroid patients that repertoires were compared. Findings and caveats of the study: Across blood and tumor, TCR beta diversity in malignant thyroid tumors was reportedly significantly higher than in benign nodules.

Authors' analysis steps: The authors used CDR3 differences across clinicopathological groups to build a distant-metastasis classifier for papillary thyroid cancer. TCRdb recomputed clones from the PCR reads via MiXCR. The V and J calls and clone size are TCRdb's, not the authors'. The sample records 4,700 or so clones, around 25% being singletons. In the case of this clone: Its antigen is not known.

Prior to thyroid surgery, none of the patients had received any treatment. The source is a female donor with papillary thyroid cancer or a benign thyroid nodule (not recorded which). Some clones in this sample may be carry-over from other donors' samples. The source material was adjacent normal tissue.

Here the CDR3 DNA reads TGCAGTGCTGGACCAAGACAGGGCGGTGAAAAACTGTTTTTT. Its protein is CSAGPRQGGEKLFF. The rearrangement links TRBV20-1 to TRBJ1-4; TRBD1 aligns across 7 bases. The CDR3 length is 14 residues. Germline V gene data show CDR1 as DFQATT and CDR2 as SNEGSKA (reference sequence). V lost 5 bases to trimming and J lost 7 bases; unmatched junction nucleotides: 10.